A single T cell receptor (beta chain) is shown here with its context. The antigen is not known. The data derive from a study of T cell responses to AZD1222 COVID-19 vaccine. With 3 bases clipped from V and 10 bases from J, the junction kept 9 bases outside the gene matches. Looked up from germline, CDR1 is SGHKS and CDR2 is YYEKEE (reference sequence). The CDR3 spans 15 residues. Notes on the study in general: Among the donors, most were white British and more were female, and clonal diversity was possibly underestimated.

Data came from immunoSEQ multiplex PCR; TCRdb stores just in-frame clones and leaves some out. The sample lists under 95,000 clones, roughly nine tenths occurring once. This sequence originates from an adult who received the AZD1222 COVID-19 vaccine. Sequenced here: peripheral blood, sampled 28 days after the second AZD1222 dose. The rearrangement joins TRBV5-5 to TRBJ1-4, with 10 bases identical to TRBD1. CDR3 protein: CASSYSGTGAAKLFF. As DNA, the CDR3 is TGTGCCAGCAGCTACTCCGGGACAGGGGCGGCAAAACTGTTTTTT.